The rows below give T cell receptor beta chains drawn from one sample of a study of technical replicates of blood from several donors. Only in-frame clones appear in the TCRdb table, and some are missing; sequencing was by immunoSEQ multiplex PCR. The sample gives some 82,000 clones, around 97% of which show up once; less than 0.2% is in the top ten. Source material: T cells isolated from PBMCs. The receptors here all came from a human donor in good health. Each CDR3 is given without its conserved first and last residue.

v_call: TRBV14; j_call: TRBJ2-1; cdr3_aa: ASSSGQGANEQF
v_call: TRBV5-1; j_call: TRBJ1-4; cdr3_aa: ASSLDLRADEKLF
v_call: TRBV4-1; j_call: TRBJ1-5; cdr3_aa: ASSQDPGQGGQPQH
v_call: TRBV4-1; j_call: TRBJ2-3; cdr3_aa: ASSQVGDTDTQY
v_call: TRBV5-1; j_call: TRBJ2-5; cdr3_aa: ASSSGQGDLGETQY
v_call: TRBV28; j_call: TRBJ2-1; cdr3_aa: ASGPRDRGGNEQF
v_call: TRBV10-3; j_call: TRBJ1-1; cdr3_aa: AISDRQGTEAF
v_call: TRBV4-1; j_call: TRBJ1-1; cdr3_aa: ASSRQQGRLGTEAF
v_call: TRBV6-1; j_call: TRBJ1-1; cdr3_aa: ASSQAGGPNQAF
v_call: TRBV10-1; j_call: TRBJ2-7; cdr3_aa: ASSPTGIPYEQY
v_call: TRBV13; j_call: TRBJ2-2; cdr3_aa: ASSLGTGVNGELF
v_call: TRBV5-4; j_call: TRBJ2-3; cdr3_aa: ASSHPTTDTDTQY
v_call: TRBV9; j_call: TRBJ1-6; cdr3_aa: ASSSGTGNSPLH
v_call: TRBV18; j_call: TRBJ1-5; cdr3_aa: ASSPVPDIVYSNQPQH
v_call: TRBV30; j_call: TRBJ1-1; cdr3_aa: AWSVGVRGAEAF
v_call: TRBV4-1; j_call: TRBJ2-1; cdr3_aa: ASSLHPGTSHNEQF
v_call: TRBV11-3; j_call: TRBJ2-2; cdr3_aa: ASSLERSSRTGELF
v_call: TRBV11-3; j_call: TRBJ1-3; cdr3_aa: ASSLTRLGTIY
v_call: TRBV15; j_call: TRBJ2-5; cdr3_aa: ATSLRGETQY
v_call: TRBV4-2; j_call: TRBJ1-5; cdr3_aa: ASSQDLAVQPQH
v_call: TRBV4-1; j_call: TRBJ1-2; cdr3_aa: ASSQGGLGQGARGYT
v_call: TRBV11-3; j_call: TRBJ2-1; cdr3_aa: ASSQAGQSYNEQF
v_call: TRBV28; j_call: TRBJ1-2; cdr3_aa: ASSLYRVGWGYT
v_call: TRBV4-1; j_call: TRBJ2-7; cdr3_aa: ASSQTGTATEEQY
v_call: TRBV10-3; j_call: TRBJ2-1; cdr3_aa: AITDHPTGGENEQF
v_call: TRBV28; j_call: TRBJ1-2; cdr3_aa: ASSPQTLNYGYT
v_call: TRBV6-5; j_call: TRBJ2-7; cdr3_aa: ASSLRDRATYEQY